This T cell receptor beta chain was captured in a study of chemoradiotherapy in HPV16-positive cancers. Study-wide points: HPV-responsive T-cell expansion during chemoradiotherapy was linked to improved recurrence-free survival in HPV16-positive patients. HPV-specific T cells were functionally defined from only a couple of HPV16-positive patients. Candidate HPV-specific clones and E7-related TCR motifs grew in tumor during treatment.

Libraries were prepared by immunoSEQ multiplex PCR; TCRdb keeps only in-frame clonotypes and omits some of them. This sample carries about 14,000 clones, under 85% of them seen once, and the ten largest clones take roughly 9.7%. Samples were taken several times over chemoradiotherapy. Of note for this clone: What it recognizes is unknown.

CDR1 LNHDA and CDR2 SQIVND come from the germline V gene (reference sequence). There are 16 residues in the CDR3. V shed 7 bases and J 6 bases; nucleotides not matched to a gene: 14. The chain employs TRBV19 and TRBJ1-1, with 10 nucleotides matching TRBD1. This TCR was sampled from a human donor with HPV-associated anogenital cancer. This sample was obtained from a patient who underwent chemoradiotherapy. The CDR3 is CASTQSVSGTGAEAFF. CDR3 nucleotides: TGTGCCAGTACCCAATCGGTCTCCGGGACAGGGGCTGAAGCTTTCTTT.